This TCR beta chain was profiled in a study of cytomegalovirus exposure and HLA in healthy donors. At the level of the study: Unique TCRs from HLA-typed donors, roughly 89 million of them, were held in an early data release. Study-wide results and caveats: As a later analysis showed, a missense DCLRE1C variant was linked to trimming of TCR beta V- and J-genes.

Germline CDR1 MNHEY, CDR2 SVGAGI. The CDR3 spans 16 residues. V was clipped by 2 bases and J by 6 bases; unmatched bases: 8. A word on this clone: Its antigen remains unknown.

The PCR was carried out with 60 Vbeta primers and 13 Jbeta primers. The table came from immunoSEQ multiplex PCR; TCRdb's copy has only in-frame clones and leaves some out. The table lists some 170,000 clones, over 65% of them singletons, with 3.7% in the top ten. The sample comprised PBMCs. The chain couples TRBV6-5 to TRBJ2-2; 8 bases line up with TRBD2. This receptor was obtained from a woman aged 55-70 years in good health and CMV-seropositive. CDR3 DNA sequence: TGTGCCAGCAGTTACCTAACGGGGGGGGCCGCCGGGGAGCTGTTTTTT. Translation gives CASSYLTGGAAGELFF.